This T cell receptor beta chain is from a study of T-cell memory formation after mild COVID-19. Germline V lookup: CDR1 SGHTA, CDR2 FQGNSA. The junction had 7 bases not matched to a gene; V was cut back by 5 bases and J by 2 bases. There are 15 residues in the CDR3. Study-wide results and limits: Researchers report contracting CD4+ clones mostly in CM and EM, with CD8+ clones in EMRA. Some responding clones appeared in pre-infection memory, suggesting cross-reactive memory joined. CD4/CD8 balance characterized clones contracting day 15 to 85, and CD4+ skew characterized later expanders.

This clonotype came up many times. Its antigen is not identified. TCR alpha and TCR beta cDNA libraries with sample barcodes and UMIs came from 5'RACE using constant-segment primers. MiXCR was run by TCRdb on the 5' RACE reads, yielding one entry per CDR3 protein. The sample has fewer than 400,000 distinct CDR3 sequences; 10% to 15% are singletons. This TCR came from a man aged 18-30 years who had mild COVID-19 (a few samples of this study predate the infection). Cell type and time point are not known. The sample comprised PBMCs or a T cell subset sorted from them (not recorded which). The chain has TRBV7-2 and TRBJ2-5, with 8 nucleotides matching TRBD1. The CDR3 sequence: CASSQGTGLQETQYF. The CDR3 DNA is TGTGCCAGCAGCCAGGGGACAGGACTACAAGAGACCCAGTACTTC. The whole variable domain, filled in from reference TRBV7-2 and TRBJ2-5, reads GAGVSQSPSNKVTEKGKDVELRCDPISGHTALYWYRQSLGQGLEFLIYFQGNSAPDKSGLPSDRFSAERTGGSVSTLTIQRTQQEDSAVYLCASSQGTGLQETQYFGPGTRLLVL.